This TCR beta chain was profiled in a study of blood T cells in healthy people across ages (dated by TCRdb to between 2014 and 2017). In terms of the full investigation: In model experiments, roughly one uniquely barcoded TCR beta cDNA molecule per two T cells was captured by template switching. Age-related changes in TCR beta repertoire diversity were measured in the study by deep sequencing normalized with unique cDNA molecular identifiers. For two donors (one aged 18 to 30 and one aged 80 or older), the study analyzed two additional independent replicas of 1 million unique cDNA reads from the same blood draw. The donors were split into four age groups: young (average 16 years), middle-aged (39), aged (approximately 59) and long-lived (approximately 80). To avoid experimental bias, donors of different ages were distributed randomly across sequencing lanes.

The count of this clonotype is one. The clone's antigen remains unknown. The record has no base qualities; no much larger clone is one base away. The library was generated by 5' RACE. Sequencing used an Illumina HiSeq 2500. The second PCR ran for about 7 to 11 cycles and used a J-beta primer mix along with a sample-barcoded 5' primer. Each TCR beta cDNA molecule received a unique molecular identifier from a template-switch 5' adaptor carrying 12 random nucleotides. Each sample yielded at least 2.5 million CDR3-containing paired-end reads. The Mint cDNA synthesis kit, primed by a TRBC-specific oligonucleotide, was used to synthesize first-strand cDNA from all RNA. Following uracil-DNA glycosylase treatment, a first 18-cycle PCR with universal primers M1SS and BC2_uni_R was performed on all cDNA. The authors processed their data as follows. Each sample was normalized by randomly selecting 1 million high-quality reads, each carrying a distinct molecular identifier. Reads with shared molecular identifiers were discarded instead of being binned into consensus sequences. MiTCR, with a Q25 quality threshold and the strictest error-elimination algorithm, was used for CDR3 identification, clonotype clustering and error correction. A nonparametric unseen species model using Euler transformation provided a lower-bound estimate of total TCR beta diversity. TCRdb cleaned the public reads at Q25 with fastp, built clones with MiXCR and kept in-frame beta chains. Each record represents a unique CDR3 protein, reported with the most common genes and DNA among its rows. The V and J calls here are based on TCRdb, not the publication. Here the sample has 780,000 or so distinct CDR3 sequences; roughly three fifths occur a single time. Together, the top ten hold 20% to 30% of the sample.

Broader findings and caveats from the paper: Estimates of total diversity from one million sequenced T cells were regarded as lower bounds and underestimates. Because profiling used bulk unsorted PBMCs, naive and antigen-experienced compartments could not be compared conclusively. Observed TCR beta diversity per million T cells fell roughly linearly with age, and a significant reduction was already apparent by age around 40. Donor CMV infection status was unknown, potentially confounding age-related changes in expanded clonotypes. A strong correlation was found between observed TCR beta diversity and the percentage of naive T cells measured by flow cytometry. The long-lived group showed more naive CD4+ T cells, fewer expanded clones and increased TCR diversity than the aged group, suggesting age selection.

The trim is 4 bases for V and 2 bases for J, with a gap of 14 bases between the germline ends. Its CDR3 holds 15 amino acids, cysteine through phenylalanine. The read is trimmed to its CDR3 DNA, 45 bases read in frame from base 1. Taken from the germline V gene, the CDR1 and CDR2 loops are SGHDT and YYEEEE. The donors were roughly 40 Caucasian individuals from Russia, aged 6 to 90 years, who were systemically healthy. Around 10 milliliters of peripheral blood were drawn from each donor into EDTA-treated Vacutainer tubes. Ficoll-Paque density-gradient centrifugation was used to isolate PBMCs, with at least 6 million per sample. Total RNA, at least 6 micrograms per sample, was extracted from PBMCs with Trizol reagent. The percentages of naive CD45RAhigh/CD27high T cells were determined by flow cytometry on a PBMC aliquot from every donor.

This clonotype was obtained from a middle-aged man in good health. The sequence links TRBV5-6 to TRBJ2-3, with the D segment possibly TRBD1 or TRBD2, each aligning over 5 bases. Sample: blood. The nucleotides are TGTGCCAGCAGCCGACGGGACCGCTACACAGATACGCAGTATTTT. The encoded protein is CASSRRDRYTDTQYF.